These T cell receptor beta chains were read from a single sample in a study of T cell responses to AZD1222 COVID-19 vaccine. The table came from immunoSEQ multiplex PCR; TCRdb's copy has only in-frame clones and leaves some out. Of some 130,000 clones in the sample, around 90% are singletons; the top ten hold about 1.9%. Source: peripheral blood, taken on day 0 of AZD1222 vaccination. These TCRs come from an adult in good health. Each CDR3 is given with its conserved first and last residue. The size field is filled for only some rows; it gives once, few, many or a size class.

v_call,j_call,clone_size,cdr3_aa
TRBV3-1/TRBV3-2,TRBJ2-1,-,CASSQGPVPPYNEQFF
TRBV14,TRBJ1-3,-,CASSQGPDNNVGGYRPNSGNTIYF
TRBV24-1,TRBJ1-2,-,CATSDLGGRDYTF
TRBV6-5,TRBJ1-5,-,CASRSGGRAQPQHF
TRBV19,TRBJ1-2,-,CASSSADRIYGYTF
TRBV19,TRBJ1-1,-,CASSTSPTRMNTEAFF
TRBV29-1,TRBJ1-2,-,CSVVRGEGSYGYTF
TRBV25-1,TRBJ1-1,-,CASRGSGNTEAFF
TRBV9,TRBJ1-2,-,CASSVGQGAGYTF
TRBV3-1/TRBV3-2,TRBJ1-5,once,CASSQGLGPQHF
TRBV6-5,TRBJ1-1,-,CASSLQGEAFF
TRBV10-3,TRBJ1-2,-,CAIRSGTGYRYGYTF
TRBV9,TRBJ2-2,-,CASSVEGLGGELFF
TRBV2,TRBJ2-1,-,CASSGDSSHLWDNEQFF
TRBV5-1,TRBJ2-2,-,CASSLESYPGWGTGELFF
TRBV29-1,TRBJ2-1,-,CSVAGTSGSQWNEQFF
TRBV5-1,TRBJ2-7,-,CASRSTDSYEQYF
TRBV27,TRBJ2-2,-,CASSFRGGGELFF
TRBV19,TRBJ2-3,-,CASSTNTGFEADTQYF
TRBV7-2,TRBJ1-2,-,CASTGESPVDYGYTF
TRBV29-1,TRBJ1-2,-,CSVEVDFGYTF
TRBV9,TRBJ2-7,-,CASSVAGTQGYEQYF
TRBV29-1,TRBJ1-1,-,CSVLFPLWATGTEAFF
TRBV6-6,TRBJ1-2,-,CASIPDGVYGYTF
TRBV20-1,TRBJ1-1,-,CSAKWGIEAFF
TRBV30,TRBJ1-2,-,CAWSARHGYTF
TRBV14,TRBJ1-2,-,CASSQDTGVYTF
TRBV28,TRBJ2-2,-,CASTLPGRAGELFF
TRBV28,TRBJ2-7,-,CATGEQYF
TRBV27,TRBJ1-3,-,CASSVRTPYSGNTIYF
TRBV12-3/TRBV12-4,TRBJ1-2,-,CASRGPIFTSPHF
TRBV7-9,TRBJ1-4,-,CASSLPVGTWEKLFF
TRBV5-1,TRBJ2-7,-,CASSLEGAMGQYF
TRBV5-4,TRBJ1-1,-,CASSSEGGTWDTEAFF
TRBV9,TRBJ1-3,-,CASSVTGQAGNTIYF
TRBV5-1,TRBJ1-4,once,CASSLGGLDEKLFF